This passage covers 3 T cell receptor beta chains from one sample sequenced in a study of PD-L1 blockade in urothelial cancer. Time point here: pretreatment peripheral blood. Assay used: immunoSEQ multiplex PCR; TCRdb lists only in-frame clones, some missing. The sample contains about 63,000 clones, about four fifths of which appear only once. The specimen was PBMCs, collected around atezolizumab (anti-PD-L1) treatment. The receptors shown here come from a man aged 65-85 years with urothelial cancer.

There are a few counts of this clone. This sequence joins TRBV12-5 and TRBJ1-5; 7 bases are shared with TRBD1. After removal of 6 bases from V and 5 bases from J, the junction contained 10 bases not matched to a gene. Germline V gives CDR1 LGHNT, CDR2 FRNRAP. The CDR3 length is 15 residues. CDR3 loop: CASGLRTGGDQPQHF. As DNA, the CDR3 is TGTGCTAGTGGCCTAAGGACAGGAGGGGATCAGCCCCAGCATTTT.

The CDR3 region has the DNA TGTGCCAGCAGCTTAGACCTAAATGAGCAGTTCTTC. Its protein is CASSLDLNEQFF. The rearrangement uses TRBV7-9 and TRBJ2-1; D remains unclear. The CDR3 is 12 residues long. Germline lookup yields CDR1 SEHNR and CDR2 FQNEAQ (reference sequence). Trimming cost V 1 base and J 7 bases, with 5 bases left between them.

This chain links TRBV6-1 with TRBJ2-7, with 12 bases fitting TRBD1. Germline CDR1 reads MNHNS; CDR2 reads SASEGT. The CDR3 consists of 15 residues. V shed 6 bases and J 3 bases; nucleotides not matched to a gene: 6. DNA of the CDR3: TGTGCCAGCAGGGGAGGGACAGGGGGCATCTACGAGCAGTACTTC. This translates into CASRGGTGGIYEQYF.